The entry below gives a single TCR beta chain sequence along with its context. Its cognate antigen is unknown. This record comes from a study of cytomegalovirus exposure and HLA in healthy donors. General study results and limits: It was 150 or so TCR beta chains that were listed as cytomegalovirus-associated. Usually a TCR sequence was rare, but some public TCRs were found in many donors. In vitro, three CMV-associated chains proved specific for CMV antigens. Both high specificity and high sensitivity reportedly marked the classifier's diagnosis of cytomegalovirus status.

The method was immunoSEQ multiplex PCR; TCRdb's version includes in-frame clones alone and lacks a portion of them. The table lists 100,000 to 150,000 clones, roughly 93% of them singletons. The V gene end was trimmed by 5 bases and the J gene end by 1 base; junction bases not matched to a gene: 4. CDR3 length: 15 residues. Germline loops: CDR1 MDHEN, CDR2 SYDVKM. The source material was PBMCs. This TCR came from a woman younger than 30 in good health and CMV-seronegative. V is TRBV28 and J is TRBJ1-2; TRBD1 aligns across 10 bases. The CDR3 spells CASSPGQGVNYGYTF. The CDR3 nucleotides are TGTGCCAGCAGTCCCGGACAGGGGGTTAACTATGGCTACACCTTC.